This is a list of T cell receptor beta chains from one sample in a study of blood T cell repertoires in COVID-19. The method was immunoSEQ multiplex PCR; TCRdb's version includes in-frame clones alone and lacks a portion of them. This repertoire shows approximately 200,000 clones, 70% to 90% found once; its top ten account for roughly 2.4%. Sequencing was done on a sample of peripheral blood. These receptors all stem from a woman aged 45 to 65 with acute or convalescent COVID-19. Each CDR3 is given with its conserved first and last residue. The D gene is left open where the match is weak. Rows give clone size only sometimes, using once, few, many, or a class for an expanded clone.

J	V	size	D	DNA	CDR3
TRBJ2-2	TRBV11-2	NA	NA	TGTGCCAGCACCGGGACTTCCACCGGGGAGCTGTTTTTT	CASTGTSTGELFF
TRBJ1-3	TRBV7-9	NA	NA	TGTGCCAGCAGCCAAGTAACCGGCGGCCACACCATATATTTT	CASSQVTGGHTIYF
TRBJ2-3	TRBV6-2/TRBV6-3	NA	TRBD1	TGTGCCAGCAGTAGCGCAGGGGGCAGGTATACGCAGTATTTT	CASSSAGGRYTQYF
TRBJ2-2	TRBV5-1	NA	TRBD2	TGCGCCAGCAGACCCGGACTAGCGGGACTCACCGGGGAGCTGTTTTTT	CASRPGLAGLTGELFF
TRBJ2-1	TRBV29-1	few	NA	TGCAGCGTTGTGTGGGGACTCTCCTACAATGAGCAGTTCTTC	CSVVWGLSYNEQFF
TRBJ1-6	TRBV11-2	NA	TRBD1	TGTGCCAGCAGCCTCCAGGGGGTCCCTAATTCACCCCTCCACTTT	CASSLQGVPNSPLHF
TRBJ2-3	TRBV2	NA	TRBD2	TGTGCCAGCAGTGAAACTAGCGGGGGGGTCACAGATACGCAGTATTTT	CASSETSGGVTDTQYF
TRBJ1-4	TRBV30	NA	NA	TGTGCCTGGACGCCTTTGAGGGCTGGGGAAAAACTGTTTTTT	CAWTPLRAGEKLFF
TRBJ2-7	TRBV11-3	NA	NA	TGTGCCAGCAGCTCGCTGGGGGGTCTGTACTACGAGCAGTACTTC	CASSSLGGLYYEQYF
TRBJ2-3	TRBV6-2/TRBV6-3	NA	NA	TGTGCCAGCAGTTACCGGGAGACAGATACGCAGTATTTT	CASSYRETDTQYF
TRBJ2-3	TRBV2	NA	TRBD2	TGTGCCAGCAGGGAGACTAGCGGGAGTTTGACAGATACGCAGTATTTT	CASRETSGSLTDTQYF
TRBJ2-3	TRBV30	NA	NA	TGTGCCTGGAGTCTCTACACAGATACGCAGTATTTT	CAWSLYTDTQYF
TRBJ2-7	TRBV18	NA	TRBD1	TGTGCCAGCTCACCTGGGACAGGCTACGAGCAGTACTTC	CASSPGTGYEQYF
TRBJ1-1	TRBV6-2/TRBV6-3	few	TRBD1	TGTGCCAGCAGTTCTCCGGGACAGGGGCACACTGAAGCTTTCTTT	CASSSPGQGHTEAFF
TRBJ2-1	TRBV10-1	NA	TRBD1	TGCGCCAACGGACAGGGGGCGGTAGCGGCACATTACTCCTACAATGAGCAGTTCTTC	CANGQGAVAAHYSYNEQFF
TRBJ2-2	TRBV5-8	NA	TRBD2	TGTGCCAGCAGCGGGGAACTAGCGTCTTTGAACACCGGGGAGCTGTTTTTT	CASSGELASLNTGELFF
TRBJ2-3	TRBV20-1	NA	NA	TGCAGTGCTAGTATCCCTTCGGGGGGCTTTCTAGGTACGCAGTATTTT	CSASIPSGGFLGTQYF
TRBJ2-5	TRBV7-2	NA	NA	TGTGCCAGCAGCTTAGCGGGAGCGGAGACCCAGTACTTC	CASSLAGAETQYF
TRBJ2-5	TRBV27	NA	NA	TGTGCCAGCAGTTTAGGCCGGGGAGATGGGACCCAGTACTTC	CASSLGRGDGTQYF
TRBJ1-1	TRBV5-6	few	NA	TGTGCCAGCAGCTTCGACAGGCTGAACACTGAAGCTTTCTTT	CASSFDRLNTEAFF
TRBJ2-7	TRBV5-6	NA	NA	TGTGCCAGCAGCTTTGTGGGAGCATCCTACGAGCAGTACTTC	CASSFVGASYEQYF
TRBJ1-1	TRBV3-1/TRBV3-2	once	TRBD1	TGTGCCAGCAGTCTGGGGACAGGAACCCAGAACACTGAAGCTTTCTTT	CASSLGTGTQNTEAFF
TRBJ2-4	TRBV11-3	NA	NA	TGTGCCAGCAGCTTAGCGGAGGGGAACATTCAGTACTTC	CASSLAEGNIQYF
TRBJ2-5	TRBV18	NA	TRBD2	TGTGCCAGCTCACCACCGCAAGCGGGAGGGCCGTTATCGGAGACCCAGTACTTC	CASSPPQAGGPLSETQYF
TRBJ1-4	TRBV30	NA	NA	TGTGCCTGGAGCGTGAATGAAAAACTGTTTTTT	CAWSVNEKLFF
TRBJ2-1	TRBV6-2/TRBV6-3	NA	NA	TGTGCCAGCAGTCAGCGGTCGCGGTACAATGAGCAGTTCTTC	CASSQRSRYNEQFF
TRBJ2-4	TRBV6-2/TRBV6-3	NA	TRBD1	TGTGCCAGCAGTACGGCAGGGGGCGCATGGAACATTCAGTACTTC	CASSTAGGAWNIQYF
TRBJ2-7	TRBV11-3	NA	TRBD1	TGTGCCAGCAGCTTGGGACAGGGAAACACCTACGAGCAGTACTTC	CASSLGQGNTYEQYF
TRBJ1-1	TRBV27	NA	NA	TGTGCCAGCAGTTTAGTAACAGGTTGGCCTGAAGCTTTCTTT	CASSLVTGWPEAFF
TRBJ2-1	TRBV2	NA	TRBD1	TGTGCCAGCAGACCATTACCAGGGACAGGGACCTACAATGAGCAGTTCTTC	CASRPLPGTGTYNEQFF
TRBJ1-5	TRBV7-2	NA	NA	TGTGCCAGCAGCTTAGAACAGTCACAGCCCCAGCATTTT	CASSLEQSQPQHF
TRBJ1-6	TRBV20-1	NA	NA	TGCAGTGCTAGTCGAAGCGATTCACCCCTCCACTTT	CSASRSDSPLHF
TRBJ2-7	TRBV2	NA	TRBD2	TGTGCCAGCAAGAGGGAAGCGGGAGGGCTTAGTCTCGAGCAGTACTTC	CASKREAGGLSLEQYF
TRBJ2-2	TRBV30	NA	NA	TGTGCCTGGAGTCCGCAGGGCGGCACCGGGGAGCTGTTTTTT	CAWSPQGGTGELFF
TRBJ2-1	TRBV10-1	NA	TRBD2	TGCGCCAGCAGCCCGGGACTAGCGGGAGGCTCCTCCTACAATGAGCAGTTCTTC	CASSPGLAGGSSYNEQFF
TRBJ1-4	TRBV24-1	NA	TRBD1	TGTGCCACCAGTGATCCCCCGGGACAGGGGAATGAAAAACTGTTTTTT	CATSDPPGQGNEKLFF